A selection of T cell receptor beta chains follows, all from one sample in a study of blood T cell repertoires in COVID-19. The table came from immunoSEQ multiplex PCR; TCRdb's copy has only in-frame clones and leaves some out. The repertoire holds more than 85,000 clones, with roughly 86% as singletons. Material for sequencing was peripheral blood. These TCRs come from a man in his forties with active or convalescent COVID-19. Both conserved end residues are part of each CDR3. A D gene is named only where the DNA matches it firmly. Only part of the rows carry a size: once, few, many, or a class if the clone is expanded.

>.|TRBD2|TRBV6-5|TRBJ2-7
TGTGCCAGCAGCTCCCCCGGGACTAACCGCTACGAGCAGTACTTC
CASSSPGTNRYEQYF
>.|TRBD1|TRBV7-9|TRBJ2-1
TGTGCCAGCAGCACGGGACAGAAATCCTACAATGAGCAGTTCTTC
CASSTGQKSYNEQFF
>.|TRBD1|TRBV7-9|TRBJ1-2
TGTGCCAGCAGCTCCTGGACAGGTTCTAACTATGGCTACACCTTC
CASSSWTGSNYGYTF
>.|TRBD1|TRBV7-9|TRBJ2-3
TGTGCCACAACAGGACAGGGAAGCACAGATACGCAGTATTTT
CATTGQGSTDTQYF
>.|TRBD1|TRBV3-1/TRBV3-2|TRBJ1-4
TGTGCCAGCAGCCAAGGGGACAGAAATAATGAAAAACTGTTTTTT
CASSQGDRNNEKLFF
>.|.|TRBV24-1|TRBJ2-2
TGTGCCACCAGTGATTTTCGGGAAACCGGGGAGCTGTTTTTT
CATSDFRETGELFF
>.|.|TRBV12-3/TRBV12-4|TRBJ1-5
TGTGCCAGCAGCGCACAGGGTTATCAGCCCCAGCATTTT
CASSAQGYQPQHF
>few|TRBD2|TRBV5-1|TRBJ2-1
TGCGCCTCCGGGGGGGCTGGGTTTAATGAGCAGTTCTTC
CASGGAGFNEQFF
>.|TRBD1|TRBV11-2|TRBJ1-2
TGTGCCAGCAGCTTAGATCATGGGACAGGGCGGGGCTACACCTTC
CASSLDHGTGRGYTF
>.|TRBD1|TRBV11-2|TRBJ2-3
TGTGCCAGCAGCTCAACAGGGGGCACAGATACGCAGTATTTT
CASSSTGGTDTQYF
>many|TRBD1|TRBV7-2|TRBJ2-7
TGTGCCAGCAGCCTCAGACAGGGGCCAACCTACGAGCAGTACTTC
CASSLRQGPTYEQYF
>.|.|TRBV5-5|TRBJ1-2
TGTGCCACCGGACCAGGGGTGAACTATGGCTACACCTTC
CATGPGVNYGYTF
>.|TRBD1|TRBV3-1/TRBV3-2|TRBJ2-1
TGTGCCAGCAGCCAAGACCCGGGACAGCACAATGAGCAGTTCTTC
CASSQDPGQHNEQFF
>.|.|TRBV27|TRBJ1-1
TGTGCCAGCAGTCGGGAGTTCGCGAACACTGAAGCTTTCTTT
CASSREFANTEAFF
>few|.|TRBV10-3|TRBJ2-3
TGTGCCATCAGTGAGCGGGTTACAGATACGCAGTATTTT
CAISERVTDTQYF
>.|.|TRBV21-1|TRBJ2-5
TGTGCCAGCAGCAAATGGAGGGGGCCGGCGACCCAGTACTTC
CASSKWRGPATQYF
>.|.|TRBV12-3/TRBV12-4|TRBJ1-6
TGTGCCAGCAGTACAGGGAACTATTCACCCCTCCACTTT
CASSTGNYSPLHF
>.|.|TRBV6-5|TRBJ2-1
TGTGCCAGCAGTTATTCCGGTGCCTCCTACAATGAGCAGTTCTTC
CASSYSGASYNEQFF
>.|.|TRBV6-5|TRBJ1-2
TGTGCCAGCAGTTACTCGACGGCGAGGGTTGGTGGCTACACCTTC
CASSYSTARVGGYTF
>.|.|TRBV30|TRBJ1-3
TGTGCCTGGAGAGCGGGGGGCTCTGGAAACACCATATATTTT
CAWRAGGSGNTIYF
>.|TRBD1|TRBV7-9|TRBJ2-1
TGTGCCAGCAGCCCCGGACAGGGGGCCGATGAGCAGTTCTTC
CASSPGQGADEQFF
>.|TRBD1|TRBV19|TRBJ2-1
TGTGCCAGTAGTATCGGGGACAGGGCGCAGTTCTTC
CASSIGDRAQFF
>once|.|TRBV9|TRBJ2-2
TGTGCCAGCAGCGTAGTGGGCAGGGCCACCGGGGAGCTGTTTTTT
CASSVVGRATGELFF
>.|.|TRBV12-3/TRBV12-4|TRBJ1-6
TGTGCCAGCAGTTTTGCGGGTCGGTCACCCCTCCACTTT
CASSFAGRSPLHF
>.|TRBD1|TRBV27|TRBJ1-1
TGTGCCAGCAGTTCCATGGACAGGGGGCCTGAAGCTTTCTTT
CASSSMDRGPEAFF
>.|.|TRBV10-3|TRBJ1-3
TGTGCCATCAGTGAGTCAAGGACAGTCTCTGGAAACACCATATATTTT
CAISESRTVSGNTIYF
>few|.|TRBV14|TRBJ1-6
TGTGCCAGCAGCCAAGGCGCTGGCTCCTATAATTCACCCCTCCACTTT
CASSQGAGSYNSPLHF
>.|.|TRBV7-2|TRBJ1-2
TGTGCCAGCAGCCGGGACACCTATGGCTACACCTTC
CASSRDTYGYTF
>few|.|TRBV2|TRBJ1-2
TGTGCCAGCAGTGGGTTGCAGAACTATGGCTACACCTTC
CASSGLQNYGYTF
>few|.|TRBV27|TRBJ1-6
TGTGCCAGCAGTATGACACAGGGTTCCAATTCACCCCTCCACTTT
CASSMTQGSNSPLHF
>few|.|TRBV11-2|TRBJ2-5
TGTGCCAGCAGCTTAGGTGGCGGCGAACGAGAGACCCAGTACTTC
CASSLGGGERETQYF
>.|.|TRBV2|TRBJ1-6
TGTGCCAGCCTTTTTTATCGGGGGATAGTTAATTCACCCCTCCACTTT
CASLFYRGIVNSPLHF
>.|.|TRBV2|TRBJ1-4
TGTGCCAGCAGTGAAGCGCTAAGGGGTGAAAAACTGTTTTTT
CASSEALRGEKLFF
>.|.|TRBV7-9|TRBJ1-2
TGTGCCAGCAGCCCCGGAGGGCGCTATGGCTACACCTTC
CASSPGGRYGYTF
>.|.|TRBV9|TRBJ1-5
TGTGCCAGCAGCGTAGGGCGGGGAGATCAGCCCCAGCATTTT
CASSVGRGDQPQHF
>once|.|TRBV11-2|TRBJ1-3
TGTGCCAGCAGCTTAACATGGCCCGCTGGAAACACCATATATTTT
CASSLTWPAGNTIYF
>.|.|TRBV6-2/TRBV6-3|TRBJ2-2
TGTGCCAGCAGCCGGTCCGGGTCCGGGGAGCTGTTTTTT
CASSRSGSGELFF
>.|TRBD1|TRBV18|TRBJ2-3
TGTGCCAGCTCACCACTACAGGGGGCGGATACGCAGTATTTT
CASSPLQGADTQYF
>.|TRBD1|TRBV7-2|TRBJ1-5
TGTGCCAGCAGCTTTCGACAGGGGGCGGCACAGCCCCAGCATTTT
CASSFRQGAAQPQHF
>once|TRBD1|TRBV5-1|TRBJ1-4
TGCGCCAGCAGCTTGGGACAGGGTAATGAAAAACTGTTTTTT
CASSLGQGNEKLFF
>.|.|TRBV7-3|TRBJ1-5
TGTGCCAGCAGCTTAAGGGGCTGGAACCCCGACCAGCCCCAGCATTTT
CASSLRGWNPDQPQHF
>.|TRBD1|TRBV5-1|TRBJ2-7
TGCGCCAGCGGGCCCGGGACAGGGATCCACGAGCAGTACTTC
CASGPGTGIHEQYF
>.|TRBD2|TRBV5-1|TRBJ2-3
TGCGCCAGCAGCATCTCACCCGGGGGGGCCACAGATACGCAGTATTTT
CASSISPGGATDTQYF
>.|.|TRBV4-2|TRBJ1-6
TGTGCCAGCAGCCAAGAGGGCAGCTCCTATAATTCACCCCTCCACTTT
CASSQEGSSYNSPLHF
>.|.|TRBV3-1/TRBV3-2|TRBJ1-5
TGTGCCAGCAGCCAGGGACATTACAATCAGCCCCAGCATTTT
CASSQGHYNQPQHF
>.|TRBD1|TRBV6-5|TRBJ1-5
TGTGCCAGCAACACCCGACAGGGTAGCAATCAGCCCCAGCATTTT
CASNTRQGSNQPQHF
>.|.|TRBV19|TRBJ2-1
TGTGCCAGTAGTATAGTTTCAAATGAGCAGTTCTTC
CASSIVSNEQFF
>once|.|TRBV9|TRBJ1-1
TGTGCCAGCAGCGTAGATCAGAACACTGAAGCTTTCTTT
CASSVDQNTEAFF
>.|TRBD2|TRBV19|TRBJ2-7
TGTGCCAGTAGGCCAAGGACTAGCGGAAGCTACGAGCAGTACTTC
CASRPRTSGSYEQYF
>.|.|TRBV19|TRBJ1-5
TGTGCCAGTAGTGGCTCAGGTTTTCAGCCCCAGCATTTT
CASSGSGFQPQHF
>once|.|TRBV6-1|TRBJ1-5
TGTGCCAGCAGTGAATTGGGTCTACTAGTCAATCAGCCCCAGCATTTT
CASSELGLLVNQPQHF
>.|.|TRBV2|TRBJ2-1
TGTGCCAGCAGCGGACCCGGGGGAATATCCAATGAGCAGTTCTTC
CASSGPGGISNEQFF
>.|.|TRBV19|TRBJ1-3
TGTGCCAGTAGTGCGGGTACGGGTAACTCTGGAAACACCATATATTTT
CASSAGTGNSGNTIYF
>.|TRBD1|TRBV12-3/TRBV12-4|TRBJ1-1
TGTGCCAGCATTACACCAGGGGGAGCGGCTTTCTTT
CASITPGGAAFF
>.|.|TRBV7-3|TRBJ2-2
TGTGCCAGCAGCTTAACCAGCGGCCCTACCGGGGAGCTGTTTTTT
CASSLTSGPTGELFF
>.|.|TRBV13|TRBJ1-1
TGTGCCAGCAGCTCCAAAGGACATTGGAACACTGAAGCTTTCTTT
CASSSKGHWNTEAFF
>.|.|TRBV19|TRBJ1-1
TGTGCCAGTAGTATAGATCACTTCTCGAACACTGAAGCTTTCTTT
CASSIDHFSNTEAFF
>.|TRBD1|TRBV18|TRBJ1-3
TGTGCCAGCTCCCCGGACAGGATGGGAATTGGAAACACCATATATTTT
CASSPDRMGIGNTIYF